The 13 T cell receptor beta chains below were found in one sample sequenced in a study of identical twins. Via MiXCR, TCRdb re-called the 5' RACE reads, giving one row per CDR3 protein. The top ten hold around 1.6% of the sample, which has some 900,000 distinct CDR3 sequences, more than 9% seen once. This sample was also put to use in a study of yellow fever vaccine responses in identical twins.

The sequenced sample was PBMCs. The receptors originated from a woman between 18 and 30 years old in good health.

This clonotype was found a few times. This chain joins TRBV11-2 and TRBJ2-3; D remains ambiguous. The V end lost 1 base, the J end lost 7 bases, and 15 bases lay between the germline ends. Germline loops: CDR1 SGHAT, CDR2 FQNNGV. The CDR3 length is 15 residues. The CDR3 spells CASSLGGALGNTQYF. In DNA form, the CDR3 reads TGTGCCAGCAGCTTAGGGGGTGCATTGGGGAATACGCAGTATTTT.

This clonotype was observed a handful of times. The V and J genes are TRBV5-1 and TRBJ2-1, with TRBD2 identical over 10 bases. CDR1 is SGHRS and CDR2 is YFSETQ in the germline V gene. V gave up 5 bases and J gave up 3 bases; unmatched junction bases: 8. CDR3 size: 16 residues. This chain's CDR3 is CASSPWTSGIYNEQFF. CDR3 coding DNA: TGCGCCAGCAGTCCATGGACTAGCGGTATCTACAATGAGCAGTTCTTC.

The chain uses TRBV27 and TRBJ2-5; TRBD2 agrees at 13 bases. The ends lost 4 bases at V and 1 base at J; junction bases unmatched: 9. The CDR3 has 18 residues. Germline V gene data show CDR1 as MNHEY and CDR2 as SMNVEV (reference sequence). CDR3 coding DNA: TGTGCCAGCAGTTCATTACTGGGACTAGCGGGGTTCCAAGAGACCCAGTACTTC. This translates into CASSSLLGLAGFQETQYF.

This clonotype was seen a handful of times. This chain joins TRBV27 and TRBJ2-7; 8 nucleotides agree with TRBD2. The J segment lost 0 bases and the V segment lost 6 bases, leaving 4 bases of the junction unmatched. The CDR3 has 14 residues. Looked up from germline, CDR1 is MNHEY and CDR2 is SMNVEV (reference sequence). This CDR3 is CASRMTSVSYEQYF. In DNA, the CDR3 is TGTGCCAGCAGAATGACTAGCGTCTCCTACGAGCAGTACTTC.

In its sample, this clonotype was seen a few times. V gene TRBV6-1 combines with J gene TRBJ1-2; tentative D call: TRBD1 (5 bases). Germline V CDR1 and CDR2: MNHNS, SASEGT. V was clipped by 7 bases and J by 7 bases, with 19 bases between them. The CDR3 is made up of 14 amino acids. The CDR3 coding sequence is TGTGCCAGCACTCGAGGGGCCGGGGTCGGTGGCTACACCTTC. This sequence encodes CASTRGAGVGGYTF.

The rearrangement uses TRBV7-6 and TRBJ2-1; 11 nucleotides align to TRBD2. CDR3 length equals 15 residues. After removal of 2 bases from V and 7 bases from J, the junction contained 4 bases not matched to a gene. Germline CDR1 SGHVS, CDR2 FNYEAQ. The CDR3 region has the DNA TGTGCCAGCAGCTTAACCCGGACTAGCGGGAATGAGCAGTTCTTC. It translates to CASSLTRTSGNEQFF.

This rearrangement joins TRBV12-3 or TRBV12-4 to TRBJ1-2, with 9 bases identical to TRBD1. The CDR3 extends over 15 amino acids. The V segment lost 1 base and the J segment 4 bases; nucleotides outside the gene matches: 4. CDR3 in amino acids: CASSLGDRASYGYTF. As DNA, the CDR3 is TGTGCCAGCAGTTTAGGGGACAGGGCCTCCTATGGCTACACCTTC.

V and J are TRBV19 and TRBJ1-5; 9 bases agree with TRBD1. The V and J ends lost 6 bases and 0 bases, in that order; junction bases with no gene match: 9. The CDR3 runs to 17 residues. Germline-derived CDR1 and CDR2 are LNHDA and SQIVND (reference sequence). The CDR3 loop is CASSKTGGGYSNQPQHF. CDR3 coding DNA: TGTGCCAGTAGCAAAACAGGGGGCGGATATAGCAATCAGCCCCAGCATTTT. Supplemented by reference TRBV19 and TRBJ1-5, the full variable domain reads DGGITQSPKYLFRKEGQNVTLSCEQNLNHDAMYWYRQDPGQGLRLIYYSQIVNDFQKGDIAEGYSVSREKKESFPLTVTSAQKNPTAFYLCASSKTGGGYSNQPQHFGDGTRLSIL.

Ten or more counts support this clonotype. V gene TRBV12-3 or TRBV12-4 combines with J gene TRBJ2-1; 8 positions match TRBD2. V lost 4 bases to trimming and J lost 7 bases; unmatched junction nucleotides: 6. The CDR3 is made up of 14 amino acids. The CDR3 reads CASSSLGTSNEQFF. The CDR3 DNA reads TGTGCCAGCAGTTCACTTGGGACTAGTAATGAGCAGTTCTTC.

This clonotype occurred a few times. The chain joins TRBV12-3 or TRBV12-4 to TRBJ1-2; D remains ambiguous. V was trimmed by 5 bases and J by 9 bases, leaving 13 bases between them. The length of the CDR3 is 12 residues. The CDR3 sequence: CASSPGVSRYTF. The CDR3 coding sequence is TGTGCCAGCAGTCCGGGAGTTAGTCGCTACACCTTC.

J is TRBJ1-1 and V is TRBV9; maybe TRBD1 (5 bases). The V end lost 4 bases, the J end lost 6 bases, and 16 bases lay between the germline ends. There are 14 residues in the CDR3. Germline values: CDR1 SGDLS, CDR2 YYNGEE. The CDR3 sequence: CASSRDGLLAEAFF. For the CDR3, the DNA is TGTGCCAGCAGCCGGGACGGCCTCTTAGCTGAAGCTTTCTTT.

J is TRBJ2-1 and V is TRBV12-3 or TRBV12-4; D tentatively fits TRBD1 or TRBD2 (5 bases each). The CDR3 is 19 amino acids. CDR3 in DNA: TGTACCTTCAGTTGTGTGTTTTCGATAGGGGAGAGATCCTACAATGAGCAGTTCTTC. It yields the protein CTFSCVFSIGERSYNEQFF.

The genes are TRBV10-3 and TRBJ2-2; maybe TRBD1 (5 bases). The germline CDR1 and CDR2 sequences are ENHRY and SYGVKD. The CDR3 runs to 15 residues. V was cut by 3 bases and J by 6 bases, with 14 bases left in between. The CDR3: CAISEVRTRAGELFF. CDR3 DNA: TGTGCCATCAGTGAAGTACGGACCAGGGCCGGGGAGCTGTTTTTT.